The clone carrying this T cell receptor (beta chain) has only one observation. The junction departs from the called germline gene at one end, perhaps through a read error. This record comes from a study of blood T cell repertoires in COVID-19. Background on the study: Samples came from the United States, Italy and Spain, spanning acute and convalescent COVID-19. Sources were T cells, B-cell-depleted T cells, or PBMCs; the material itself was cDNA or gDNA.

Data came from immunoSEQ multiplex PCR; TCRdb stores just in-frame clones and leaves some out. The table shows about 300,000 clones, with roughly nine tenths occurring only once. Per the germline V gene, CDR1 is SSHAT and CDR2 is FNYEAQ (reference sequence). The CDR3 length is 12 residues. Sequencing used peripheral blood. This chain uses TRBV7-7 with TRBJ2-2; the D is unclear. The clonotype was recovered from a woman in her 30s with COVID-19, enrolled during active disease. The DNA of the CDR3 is TGTGCTAGCAGCCAGAGGAACGGGGAGCTGTTTTTT. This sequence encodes CASSQRNGELFF.